This T cell receptor (beta chain) was sequenced for a study of blood T cells in healthy people across ages. General study results and limits: Both higher diversity and more naive CD4+ cells marked long-lived donors when set against aged donors. Unsorted PBMCs ruled out conclusive naive versus antigen-experienced comparison.

As to this clonotype: The antigen remains unidentified.

V shed 5 bases and J 4 bases; nucleotides not matched to a gene: 8. The CDR3 is 15 residues long. CDR1 and CDR2 from the germline V gene are SGHTA and FQGNSA. Primers used in a second PCR of roughly 6 to 11 cycles were a sample-barcoded 5' primer and a J-beta primer mix. Every single cDNA molecule received a tag from a template-switch adaptor with 12 random nucleotides. In TCRdb, the 5' RACE reads were re-called with MiXCR into one record per CDR3 protein. The sample gives about 1,400,000 distinct CDR3 sequences, roughly 60% of which show up once; 5.5% to 8% is in the top ten. The J gene is TRBJ1-1, the V gene TRBV7-2; 9 positions match TRBD1. Sequences were obtained from blood. This TCR was sampled from a man in his late teens or twenties in good health. Here the CDR3 reads CASSPNRGRGTEAFF. In nucleotides, the CDR3 is TGTGCCAGCAGCCCGAACAGGGGGCGCGGCACTGAAGCTTTCTTT.